This entry concerns a single TCR beta chain. Its antigen is currently unknown. The record originates from a study of cytomegalovirus exposure and HLA in healthy donors. Germline values: CDR1 SGHDT, CDR2 YYEEEE. Between the trimmed V and J ends, which lost 0 bases and 0 bases, there was a span of 11 bases. CDR3 length: 16 residues. Repertoires were generated with immunoSEQ multiplex PCR, while TCRdb's copy carries only in-frame clones and drops some. The table records some 270,000 clones, approximately 86% of them present only once. Whole-study results and caveats: Researchers counted around 170 TCR beta chains as cytomegalovirus-associated.

This clonotype was sampled from a woman between 18 and 29 years old in good health and CMV-seronegative. This chain connects TRBV5-6 to TRBJ2-3; D is perhaps TRBD2 (6 bases). The material sequenced was PBMCs. CDR3 DNA sequence: TGTGCCAGCAGCTTGGCTCTAGCGTCAAGCACAGATACGCAGTATTTT. Protein: CASSLALASSTDTQYF.